These 21 T cell receptor beta chains came from one sample sequenced in a study of blood T cells in healthy people across ages. Sample-barcoded 5' priming and a J-beta primer mix drove a second PCR of roughly 6 to 12 cycles. TCRdb processed the 5' RACE reads anew with MiXCR; each CDR3 protein has one entry. The data contain over 950,000 distinct CDR3 sequences, around two fifths of them singletons. Sequencing was performed on blood. These receptors were collected from a man younger than 35 in good health.

The rearrangement uses TRBV2 and TRBJ2-5; no clear D. V lost 6 bases and J lost 7, with 12 bases in between. The V gene's germline CDR1 is SNHLY and CDR2 FYNNEI. The CDR3 contains 12 residues. CDR3 region: CASREISRTQYF. CDR3 coding DNA: TGTGCCAGCAGGGAAATCAGCCGGACCCAGTACTTC.

The V gene is TRBV12-3 or TRBV12-4, the J gene TRBJ1-1, with 7 bases that match TRBD1. J was trimmed by 7 bases and V by 6 bases; bases with no gene match: 8. This CDR3 region has 13 residues. CDR3 residues: CASSDMTGSEAFF. The CDR3 region has the DNA TGTGCCAGCAGCGATATGACAGGGAGTGAAGCTTTCTTT.

The chain has TRBV5-6 and TRBJ1-4, with a possible D match to TRBD1 (5 bases). CDR1 and CDR2 from the germline V gene are SGHDT and YYEEEE. The V gene lost 1 base and the J gene lost 3 bases, with 10 bases spanning the gap. The CDR3 consists of 15 residues. CDR3 residues: CASSLMGEANEKLFF. The CDR3 DNA is TGTGCCAGCAGCTTGATGGGGGAGGCTAATGAAAAACTGTTTTTT.

This clonotype appeared many times. The J gene is TRBJ2-1, the V gene TRBV20-1; 7 positions match TRBD2. Germline V gives CDR1 DFQATT, CDR2 SNEGSKA (reference sequence). V lost 7 bases, J lost 0 bases, and 6 bases stayed unmatched. The CDR3 has 14 residues. The CDR3 spells CSVLGGSSYNEQFF. In DNA form, the CDR3 reads TGCAGTGTACTCGGCGGGAGCTCCTACAATGAGCAGTTCTTC.

V gene TRBV2 combines with J gene TRBJ1-6; D gene uncertain. The CDR3 runs to 11 residues. V dropped 6 bases and J dropped 7 bases, with 4 bases sitting between them. Germline V gene data show CDR1 as SNHLY and CDR2 as FYNNEI. The CDR3: CASRKNSPLHF. The CDR3 region has the DNA TGTGCCAGCAGAAAAAATTCACCCCTCCACTTT.

The gene calls are TRBV20-1 and TRBJ2-5; no reliable D call. The V and J ends lost 3 bases and 11 bases respectively, with 25 bases between them. This CDR3 comprises 15 residues. The germline V gene encodes CDR1 DFQATT and CDR2 SNEGSKA (reference sequence). CDR3 sequence reads: CSASRERVGNNEQYF. The CDR3 nucleotides are TGCAGTGCTAGTCGAGAAAGAGTAGGGAATAATGAGCAGTACTTC.

The chain uses TRBV6-2 or TRBV6-3 and TRBJ2-4; D not resolved. This CDR3 is 17 amino acids long. CDR1 is MNHEY and CDR2 is SVGEGT in the germline V gene. V was pared by 2 bases and J by 0 bases, with 14 bases between. Written as DNA, the CDR3 is TGTGCCAGCAGTTACCCCTCCTCGCAGGTAGCCAAAAACATTCAGTACTTC. Translating it yields CASSYPSSQVAKNIQYF.

V gene TRBV7-8 combines with J gene TRBJ1-4; D not resolved. Trimming took 5 bases from V and 7 from J, leaving 11 bases between them. The CDR3 has 13 amino acids. Germline V lookup: CDR1 SGHVS, CDR2 FQNEAQ. The CDR3 reads CASSVSGVEKLFF. In nucleotides, the CDR3 is TGTGCCAGCAGCGTTTCCGGGGTTGAAAAACTGTTTTTT.

The chain joins TRBV29-1 to TRBJ2-1, with D perhaps matching TRBD2 (7 bases). CDR1 and CDR2 (germline): SQVTM, ANQGSEA. Deletions cut 7 bases from V and 4 bases from J, with 14 bases between. This CDR3 has 13 residues. CDR3: CSDLGGAYNEQFF. For the CDR3, the DNA is TGCAGCGACTTGGGGGGGGCTTACAATGAGCAGTTCTTC.

This clonotype has a handful of counts. The V call is TRBV7-9, the J call TRBJ2-3; the D is unclear. V was cut by 5 bases and J by 5 bases, with 14 bases left in between. Germline values: CDR1 SEHNR, CDR2 FQNEAQ (reference sequence). The CDR3 extends over 14 amino acids. CDR3 loop: CASSLPSWGDTQYF. For the CDR3, the DNA is TGTGCCAGCAGCCTTCCTTCTTGGGGAGATACGCAGTATTTT.

J is TRBJ2-1 and V is TRBV27, with TRBD2 as a possible D gene (6 bases). This CDR3 is built from 14 residues. Trimming took off 8 bases at V and 3 bases at J, with 14 bases between the two ends. The V gene's germline CDR1 is MNHEY and CDR2 SMNVEV (reference sequence). CDR3 nucleotides: TGTGCCAGCTCCTGGGACTCAGACTACAATGAGCAGTTCTTC. Amino acids: CASSWDSDYNEQFF.

J is TRBJ2-5 and V is TRBV29-1; TRBD1 agrees at 9 bases. Per the germline V gene, CDR1 is SQVTM and CDR2 is ANQGSEA. There are 14 residues in the CDR3. V dropped 7 bases and J dropped 5; count of bases not matched to a gene: 11. The CDR3: CSAFRDRVVETQYF. In nucleotides, the CDR3 is TGCAGCGCTTTCCGGGACAGGGTCGTGGAGACCCAGTACTTC.

The chain combines TRBV29-1 with TRBJ2-2, with D unclear. Trimming stripped 6 bases from V and 7 bases from J, with 6 bases between. CDR3 size: 10 residues. The germline V gene has CDR1 SQVTM and CDR2 ANQGSEA. CDR3 DNA: TGCAGCGTAAACGACGGGGAGCTGTTTTTT. It encodes CSVNDGELFF.

This clonotype showed up many times. The V and J genes are TRBV25-1 and TRBJ2-7; D call uncertain. Trimming removed 7 bases from V and 3 bases from J, with 10 bases in between. Germline-derived CDR1 and CDR2 are MGHDK and SYGVNS. The CDR3 contains 12 residues. The CDR3, as DNA: TGTGCCAGCACCTTTACTGGCTACGAGCAGTACTTC. This gives the protein CASTFTGYEQYF.

This chain connects TRBV7-9 to TRBJ1-6; D remains unclear. Germline V gene sequence: CDR1 SEHNR, CDR2 FQNEAQ (reference sequence). CDR3 length: 13 residues. Trimming removed 5 bases from V and 7 bases from J, with 9 bases in between. The CDR3 sequence is CASSTLRNSPLHF. CDR3 DNA sequence: TGTGCCAGCAGCACCCTGAGGAATTCACCCCTCCACTTT. Full variable domain (outside the CDR3, taken from reference TRBV7-9 and TRBJ1-6): DTGVSQNPRHKITKRGQNVTFRCDPISEHNRLYWYRQTLGQGPEFLTYFQNEAQLEKSRLLSDRFSAERPKGSFSTLEIQRTEQGDSAMYLCASSTLRNSPLHFGNGTRLTVT.

This clonotype has more than one count but fewer than ten. The CDR3 loop is CASSRRGGDSPLHF. Here the CDR3 DNA reads TGTGCCAGCAGCCGACGTGGGGGTGATTCACCCCTCCACTTT. The genes are TRBV12-3 or TRBV12-4 and TRBJ1-6; D may be TRBD1 (5 bases). There are 14 residues in the CDR3. V gave up 6 bases and J gave up 8 bases, with 14 bases separating them.

This clonotype was found many times. The V call is TRBV29-1, the J call TRBJ2-7, with D perhaps matching TRBD2 (6 bases). The V gene lost 6 bases and the J gene lost 4 bases, with 10 bases spanning the gap. Germline V gene data show CDR1 as SQVTM and CDR2 as ANQGSEA. This CDR3 has 11 amino acids. DNA for the CDR3: TGCAGCGTCCGGGACTCTTACGAGCAGTACTTC. It specifies CSVRDSYEQYF.

A few counts support this clonotype. This rearrangement joins TRBV12-3 or TRBV12-4 to TRBJ1-1, with a possible D match to TRBD1 (5 bases). With 5 bases removed from V and 11 bases from J, the gap between germline ends came to 15 bases. CDR3 size: 12 residues. The CDR3 nucleotides read TGTGCCAGCAGTCCTCGCGGGGGGATGGCTTTCTTT. It encodes CASSPRGGMAFF.

V gene TRBV5-1 combines with J gene TRBJ2-4; 8 nucleotides line up with TRBD2. The CDR3 sequence is 17 residues long. CDR1 is SGHRS, CDR2 YFSETQ, per germline. With V trimmed by 4 bases and J by 2 bases, 11 bases remained unmatched. The CDR3 DNA follows: TGCGCCAGCAGCAGAATATCGGGGGGGCAATCCAAAAACATTCAGTACTTC. Protein: CASSRISGGQSKNIQYF.

The chain carries TRBV27 and TRBJ2-3; D possibly corresponds to TRBD2 (5 bases). CDR1 is MNHEY and CDR2 is SMNVEV in the germline V gene (reference sequence). The V gene lost 0 bases and the J gene lost 11 bases, with 18 bases spanning the gap. The CDR3 covers 15 residues. In nucleotides, the CDR3 is TGTGCCAGCAGTTTATCAGAATCAGGAGGCCTAGAGCAGTATTTT. Its translation: CASSLSESGGLEQYF.

The chain carries TRBV7-9 and TRBJ2-4, with 7 nucleotides matching TRBD1. Germline V lookup: CDR1 SEHNR, CDR2 FQNEAQ (reference sequence). V lost 2 bases to trimming and J lost 2 bases; unmatched junction nucleotides: 15. The CDR3 length is 19 residues. CDR3 region: CASSLWPPDRERTKNIQYF. CDR3 bases: TGTGCCAGCAGCTTATGGCCCCCTGACAGGGAGAGAACCAAAAACATTCAGTACTTC.